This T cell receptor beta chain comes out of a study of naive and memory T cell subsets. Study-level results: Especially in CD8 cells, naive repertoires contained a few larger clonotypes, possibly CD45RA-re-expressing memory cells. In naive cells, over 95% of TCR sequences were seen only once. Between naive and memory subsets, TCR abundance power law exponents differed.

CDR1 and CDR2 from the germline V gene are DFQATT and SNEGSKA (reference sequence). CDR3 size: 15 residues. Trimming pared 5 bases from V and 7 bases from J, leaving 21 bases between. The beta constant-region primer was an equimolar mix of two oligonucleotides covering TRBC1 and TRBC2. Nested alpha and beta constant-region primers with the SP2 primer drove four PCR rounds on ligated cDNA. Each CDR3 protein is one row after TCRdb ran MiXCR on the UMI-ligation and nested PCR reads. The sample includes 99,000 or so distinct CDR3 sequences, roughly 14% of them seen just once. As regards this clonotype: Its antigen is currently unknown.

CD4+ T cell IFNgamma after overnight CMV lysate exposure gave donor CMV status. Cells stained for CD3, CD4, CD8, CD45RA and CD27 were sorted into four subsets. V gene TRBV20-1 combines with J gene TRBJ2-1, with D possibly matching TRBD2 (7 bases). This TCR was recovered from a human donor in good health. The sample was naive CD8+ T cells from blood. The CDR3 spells CSAPGYGGPGNEQFF. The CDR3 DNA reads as TGCAGTGCTCCCGGTTACGGGGGGCCGGGGAATGAGCAGTTCTTC.